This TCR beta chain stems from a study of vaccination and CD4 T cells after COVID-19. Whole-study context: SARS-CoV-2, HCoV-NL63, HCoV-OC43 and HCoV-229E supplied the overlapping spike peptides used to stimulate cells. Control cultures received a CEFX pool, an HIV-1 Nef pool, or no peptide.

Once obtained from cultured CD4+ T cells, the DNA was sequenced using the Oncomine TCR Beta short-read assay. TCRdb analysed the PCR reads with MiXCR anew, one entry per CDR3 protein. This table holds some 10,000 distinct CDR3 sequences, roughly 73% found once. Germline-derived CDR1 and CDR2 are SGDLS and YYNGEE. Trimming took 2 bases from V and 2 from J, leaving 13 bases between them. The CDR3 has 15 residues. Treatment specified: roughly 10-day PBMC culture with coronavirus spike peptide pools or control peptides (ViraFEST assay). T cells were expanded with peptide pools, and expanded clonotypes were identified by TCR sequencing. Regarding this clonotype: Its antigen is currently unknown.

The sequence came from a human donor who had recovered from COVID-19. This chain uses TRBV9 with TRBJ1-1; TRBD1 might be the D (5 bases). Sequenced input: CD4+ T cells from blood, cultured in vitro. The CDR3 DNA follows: TGTGCCAGCAGCGTTGGCGGGGCGCCCAACACTGAAGCTTTCTTT. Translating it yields CASSVGGAPNTEAFF.